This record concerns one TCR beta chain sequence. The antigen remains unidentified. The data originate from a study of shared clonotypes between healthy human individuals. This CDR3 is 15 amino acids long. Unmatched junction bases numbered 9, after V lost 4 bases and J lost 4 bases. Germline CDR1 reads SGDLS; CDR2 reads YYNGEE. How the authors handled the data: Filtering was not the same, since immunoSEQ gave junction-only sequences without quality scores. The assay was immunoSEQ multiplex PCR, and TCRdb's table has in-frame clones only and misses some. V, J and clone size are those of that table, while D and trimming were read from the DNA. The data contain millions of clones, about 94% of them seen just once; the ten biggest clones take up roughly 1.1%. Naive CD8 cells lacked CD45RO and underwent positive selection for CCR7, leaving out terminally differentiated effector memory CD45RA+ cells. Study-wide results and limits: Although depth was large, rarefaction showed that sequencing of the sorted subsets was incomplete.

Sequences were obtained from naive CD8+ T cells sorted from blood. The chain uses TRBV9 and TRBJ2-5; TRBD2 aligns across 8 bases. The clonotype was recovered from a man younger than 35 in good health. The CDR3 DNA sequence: TGTGCCAGCAGCTCGGGGACTAGGCTGCTAGAGACCCAGTACTTC. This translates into CASSSGTRLLETQYF.